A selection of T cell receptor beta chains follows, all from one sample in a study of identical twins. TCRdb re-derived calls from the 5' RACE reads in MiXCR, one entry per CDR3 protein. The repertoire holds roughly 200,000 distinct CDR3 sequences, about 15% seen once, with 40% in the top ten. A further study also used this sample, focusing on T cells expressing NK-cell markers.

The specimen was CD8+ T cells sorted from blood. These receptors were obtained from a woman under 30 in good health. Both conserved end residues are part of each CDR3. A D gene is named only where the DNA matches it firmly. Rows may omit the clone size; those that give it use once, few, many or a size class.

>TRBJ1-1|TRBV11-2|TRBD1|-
TGTGCCAGCAGCACGAACTCACAGGGGAAGGTTTTCTTT
CASSTNSQGKVFF
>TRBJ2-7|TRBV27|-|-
TGTGCCAGCAGTTTAAAAGGGTCCTACGAGCAGTACTTC
CASSLKGSYEQYF
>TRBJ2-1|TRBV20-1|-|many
TGCAGTGCTAGAGATACGGGACTCCACAATGAGCAGTTCTTC
CSARDTGLHNEQFF
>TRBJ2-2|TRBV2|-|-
TGTGCCAGCAGCGGTAGACAGGCACGCACCGGGGAGCTGTTTTTT
CASSGRQARTGELFF
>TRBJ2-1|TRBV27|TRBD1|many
TGTGCCAGCAGTCGCCCACCGGGACAGGGGGCCGATGAGCAGTTCTTC
CASSRPPGQGADEQFF
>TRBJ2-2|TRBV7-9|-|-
TGTGCCAGCAGCTTGTGGGGACTGAACACCGGGGAGCTGTTTTTT
CASSLWGLNTGELFF
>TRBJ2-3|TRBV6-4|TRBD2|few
TGTGCCAGCAGAGGAGCGGGAGTCACAGATACGCAGTATTTT
CASRGAGVTDTQYF
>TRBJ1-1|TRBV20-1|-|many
TGCAGTGCTTTTTCTCCAACAGGGAGGGCTGAAGCTTTCTTT
CSAFSPTGRAEAFF
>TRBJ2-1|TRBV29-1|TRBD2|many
TGCAGCGTGGCCAAGACTAGCGGGAGTATGGATGAGCAGTTCTTC
CSVAKTSGSMDEQFF
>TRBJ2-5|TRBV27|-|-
TGTGCCAGCAGTTTGGACTACCAAGAGACCCAGTACTTC
CASSLDYQETQYF
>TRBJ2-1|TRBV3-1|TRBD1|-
TGTGCCAGCAGCCAACGGACAGGGCCCTTCAATGAGCAGTTCTTC
CASSQRTGPFNEQFF
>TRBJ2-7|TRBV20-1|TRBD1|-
TGCAGTGCTCGGGACAGGGGGTTCCCCTACGAGCAGTACTTC
CSARDRGFPYEQYF
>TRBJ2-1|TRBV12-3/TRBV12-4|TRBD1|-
TGTGCCAGCAGGGGGACAGGCGCTAGGAATGAGCAGTTCTTC
CASRGTGARNEQFF
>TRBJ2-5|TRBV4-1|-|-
TGCGCCAGCAGCCAAGAAAAGGTGGAAGAGACCCAGTACTTC
CASSQEKVEETQYF